This T cell receptor beta chain was profiled in a study of control samples from healthy donors and cancer patients. The table came from immunoSEQ multiplex PCR; TCRdb's copy has only in-frame clones and leaves some out. The sample yields under 200,000 clones, around 92% seen once. V gave up 2 bases and J gave up 7 bases, with 12 bases separating them. Germline V gives CDR1 SGHDN, CDR2 FVKESK. This CDR3 spans 15 amino acids. The chain couples TRBV14 to TRBJ1-6, with D possibly TRBD1 on 6 matching bases. The sequence was obtained from a woman aged 25 to 39 in good health. Sequencing was done on a sample of blood. The DNA for the CDR3 is TGTGCCAGCAGCCAAAATGGCCAGGGGAATTCACCCCTCCACTTT. Translation: CASSQNGQGNSPLHF.